This entry lists 31 T cell receptor beta chains sequenced from one sample in a study of a mutant IDH1 vaccine in newly diagnosed glioma. These receptors have no known antigen. Time point: week 35, safety follow-up. Vaccine doses each comprised 300 ug of mutant IDH1 20-mer peptide, with topical imiquimod. The method was immunoSEQ multiplex PCR; TCRdb's version includes in-frame clones alone and lacks a portion of them. Counted here are 60,000 or so clones, around 84% occurring once; the ten biggest clones make up about 4%. The source was PBMCs, collected from a glioma patient whose treatment included an IDH1 peptide vaccine. The receptor set was obtained from a man aged 30 to 39 with glioma.

This chain links TRBV19 with TRBJ1-4; 8 nucleotides agree with TRBD1. Unmatched junction bases numbered 9, after V lost 5 bases and J lost 7 bases. The V gene's germline CDR1 is LNHDA and CDR2 SQIVND (reference sequence). This CDR3 spans 15 amino acids. CDR3 DNA: TGTGCCAGTAGTGTTCACAGGGGGATTGGTGAAAAACTGTTTTTT. Protein sequence: CASSVHRGIGEKLFF.

The chain employs TRBV29-1 and TRBJ1-1, with a possible D match to TRBD1 (5 bases). This CDR3 region has 12 residues. Trimming removed 2 bases at V and 4 bases at J, with 8 bases between. CDR1 is SQVTM and CDR2 is ANQGSEA in the germline V gene. CDR3 sequence: CSVEWQGTEAFF. The CDR3 coding sequence is TGCAGCGTTGAATGGCAGGGCACTGAAGCTTTCTTT.

This clone was seen only a few times. The V and J genes are TRBV7-9 and TRBJ1-1; 7 bases align to TRBD1. V shed 5 bases, J shed 1 base, and the junction held 10 bases outside the gene matches. The CDR3 is made up of 16 amino acids. Germline CDR1 is SEHNR and CDR2 is FQNEAQ (reference sequence). CDR3 nucleotides: TGTGCCAGCAGCCGGAAAGGGGGCTTGTGGAACACTGAAGCTTTCTTT. Protein sequence: CASSRKGGLWNTEAFF.

This chain joins TRBV9 and TRBJ1-1; tentatively, D is TRBD1 (5 bases). Trimming took off 7 bases at V and 5 bases at J, with 12 bases between the two ends. Germline V gene lookup returns CDR1 SGDLS and CDR2 YYNGEE. This CDR3 region has 12 residues. The CDR3 reads CASGAGWTEAFF. CDR3 DNA sequence: TGTGCCAGCGGGGCAGGTTGGACTGAAGCTTTCTTT.

The rearrangement links TRBV29-1 to TRBJ2-5; D perhaps matches TRBD2 (6 bases). CDR1 and CDR2 from the germline V gene are SQVTM and ANQGSEA. V was pared by 5 bases and J by 7 bases, with 14 bases between. The CDR3 runs 12 residues. The CDR3 coding sequence is TGCAGCGTTCACCGGGACTCCGGGACCCAGTACTTC. Its protein product is CSVHRDSGTQYF.

This clone was detected only a few times. J is TRBJ1-1 and V is TRBV20-1; D unclear. The V gene's germline CDR1 is DFQATT and CDR2 SNEGSKA (reference sequence). Trimming shortened V by 1 base and J by 8 bases, and 8 bases separated the two germline ends. The CDR3 is made up of 11 amino acids. DNA for the CDR3: TGCAGTGCTAGAGTCGTTTGGGAAGCTTTCTTT. Its protein product is CSARVVWEAFF.

The CDR3, as DNA: TGTGCCAGCAGTGTGGACAGCAATCAGCCCCAGCATTTT. Translation gives CASSVDSNQPQHF. V usage is TRBV2 and J usage is TRBJ1-5; D not resolved. The V gene lost 4 bases and the J gene lost 1 base, with 5 bases spanning the gap. CDR3 length: 13 residues. Germline V gene lookup returns CDR1 SNHLY and CDR2 FYNNEI.

The chain links TRBV27 to TRBJ1-6; D remains ambiguous. V dropped 7 bases and J dropped 2 bases, with 12 bases sitting between them. Looked up from germline, CDR1 is MNHEY and CDR2 is SMNVEV (reference sequence). The CDR3 contains 15 residues. CDR3 coding DNA: TGTGCCAGCAATTCTGGGGTGACCTATAATTCACCCCTCCACTTT. This encodes CASNSGVTYNSPLHF.

The V and J genes are TRBV7-8 and TRBJ2-7; TRBD1 aligns across 10 bases. Trimming removed 4 bases from V and 3 bases from J; junction bases left unmatched: 6. The CDR3 runs to 15 residues. Germline loops: CDR1 SGHVS, CDR2 FQNEAQ. CDR3 region: CASSSKTGGVYEQYF. For the CDR3, the DNA is TGTGCCAGCAGCTCTAAGACAGGGGGCGTCTACGAGCAGTACTTC.

This clone has just a few counts. J is TRBJ2-7 and V is TRBV2; 9 bases match TRBD1. This CDR3 is 17 amino acids long. The ends lost 0 bases at V and 3 bases at J; junction bases unmatched: 9. Germline values: CDR1 SNHLY, CDR2 FYNNEI. The CDR3 sequence: CASSEALGDREFYEQYF. In nucleotides, the CDR3 is TGTGCCAGCAGTGAAGCCTTAGGGGACAGGGAGTTCTACGAGCAGTACTTC. The full variable domain, with the rest looked up from reference TRBV2 and TRBJ2-7, is EPEVTQTPSHQVTQMGQEVILRCVPISNHLYFYWYRQILGQKVEFLVSFYNNEISEKSEIFDDQFSVERPDGSNFTLKIRSTKLEDSAMYFCASSEALGDREFYEQYFGPGTRLTVT.

The CDR3 loop reads CASSKGRGYGYTF. The CDR3 bases are TGTGCCAGCAGCAAAGGAAGAGGCTATGGCTACACCTTC. This chain connects TRBV21-1 to TRBJ1-2. TRBV21-1 is noted as a pseudogene. CDR3 length: 13 residues.

The chain recombines TRBV19 with TRBJ2-5; D may be TRBD1 or TRBD2 (5 bases each). The J call is in doubt because the DNA end fits TRBJ2-7 better. Germline loops: CDR1 LNHDA, CDR2 SQIVND (reference sequence). The CDR3 runs 16 residues. CDR3 sequence (DNA): TGTGCCAGTAGTATAGATGATCGGGGCAGTTCCTACGAGCAGTACTTC. Translated, it gives CASSIDDRGSSYEQYF.

The chain carries TRBV19 and TRBJ1-6, with D tentatively TRBD1 (5 bases). The CDR3 is 15 amino acids. V dropped 6 bases and J dropped 4 bases, with 13 bases sitting between them. Germline-derived CDR1 and CDR2 are LNHDA and SQIVND (reference sequence). The CDR3 region is CASSPGRGYNSPLHF. In nucleotides, the CDR3 is TGTGCCAGTAGCCCCGGGAGGGGTTATAATTCACCCCTCCACTTT.

The gene calls are TRBV10-3 and TRBJ2-3; weak D call: TRBD1 (7 bases). There are 13 residues in the CDR3. Germline CDR1 reads ENHRY; CDR2 reads SYGVKD. V was trimmed by 5 bases and J by 6 bases, leaving 12 bases between them. CDR3 DNA: TGTGCCATCAGTCGGTCAGGGGGGGATACGCAGTATTTT. This codes for CAISRSGGDTQYF.

This clone was detected only once. This chain uses TRBV18 with TRBJ2-3; TRBD2 matches 8 bases. The junction had 12 bases not matched to a gene; V was cut back by 2 bases and J by 2 bases. This CDR3 contains 18 residues. In germline, CDR1 is KGHSH, CDR2 LQKENI. As DNA, the CDR3 is TGTGCCAGCTCACCATGGCCCGGGACTAGGAAAATCACAGATACGCAGTATTTT. Protein sequence: CASSPWPGTRKITDTQYF.

This clone was seen a handful of times. CDR3 DNA: TGTGCCAGCAGCCAAAGCAGGAATTATGGCTACACCTTC. This translates into CASSQSRNYGYTF. The rearrangement links TRBV14 to TRBJ1-2; D gene unclear. V lost 2 bases and J 5 bases, leaving 9 bases between the germline ends. Germline-derived CDR1 and CDR2 are SGHDN and FVKESK. The CDR3 consists of 13 residues.

The J gene is TRBJ1-1, the V gene TRBV2; D not resolved. CDR3 length: 11 residues. Trimming left V 6 bases short and J 5 bases short, with 7 bases between. CDR1 SNHLY and CDR2 FYNNEI come from the germline V gene. CDR3 nucleotides: TGTGCCAGCAGACGGGAGACTGAAGCTTTCTTT. It translates to CASRRETEAFF.

This chain links TRBV25-1 with TRBJ2-2, with TRBD2 matching 8 bases. The V gene's germline CDR1 is MGHDK and CDR2 SYGVNS. The V and J ends lost 4 bases and 6 bases, in that order; junction bases with no gene match: 1. The CDR3 extends over 13 amino acids. In DNA, the CDR3 is TGTGCCAGCAGTGGGGGACTAGCCGGGGAGCTGTTTTTT. Protein sequence: CASSGGLAGELFF.

The V and J genes are TRBV9 and TRBJ2-1; 10 positions agree with TRBD2. V lost 2 bases to trimming and J lost 4 bases; unmatched junction nucleotides: 12. Per the germline V gene, CDR1 is SGDLS and CDR2 is YYNGEE. The CDR3 is 18 residues long. In DNA form, the CDR3 reads TGTGCCAGCAGCGTCGTAGCGGGGGGTTACCCCGCTTACAATGAGCAGTTCTTC. Its translation is CASSVVAGGYPAYNEQFF.

The CDR3 sequence is CSVRTGDNQPQHF. CDR3 DNA sequence: TGCAGCGTCCGGACAGGCGACAATCAGCCCCAGCATTTT. The chain uses TRBV29-1 and TRBJ1-5, with 7 bases fitting TRBD1. This CDR3 region has 13 residues. Germline V gives CDR1 SQVTM, CDR2 ANQGSEA. J lost 3 bases, V lost 6 bases, and 5 bases had no gene match.

The V and J genes are TRBV15 and TRBJ1-5, with D unresolved. This CDR3 is 17 amino acids long. The V gene's germline CDR1 is LNHNV and CDR2 YYDKDF (reference sequence). Trimming shortened V by 0 bases and J by 3 bases, and 15 bases separated the two germline ends. The chain's CDR3 is CATSRDLLSGSNQPQHF. In nucleotides, the CDR3 is TGTGCCACCAGCAGAGATCTACTCAGCGGATCCAATCAGCCCCAGCATTTT.

V is TRBV30 and J is TRBJ2-5, with D possibly being TRBD2 (6 bases). V was clipped by 4 bases and J by 4 bases, with 16 bases between them. The length of the CDR3 is 14 residues. Germline V gene data show CDR1 as GTSNPN and CDR2 as SVGIG (reference sequence). The CDR3, as DNA: TGTGCCTGGACCATGACTAGTCCCCGAGAGACCCAGTACTTC. Protein product: CAWTMTSPRETQYF.

The chain combines TRBV9 with TRBJ1-1, with D perhaps TRBD1 (6 bases). With 0 bases removed from V and 7 bases from J, the gap between germline ends came to 13 bases. The germline gives CDR1 SGDLS, CDR2 YYNGEE. The CDR3 has 14 residues. The CDR3 DNA reads as TGTGCCAGCAGCGTAGTCGGGGGGGCGGGTGAAGCTTTCTTT. Translated, it gives CASSVVGGAGEAFF.

The chain is built from TRBV2 and TRBJ1-5; D is unclear. Per germline, CDR1 SNHLY and CDR2 FYNNEI. Trimming cost V 1 base and J 3 bases, with 4 bases left between them. The CDR3 is 13 residues long. The CDR3 loop is CASSEVDNQPQHF. The CDR3 nucleotides are TGTGCCAGCAGTGAAGTAGACAATCAGCCCCAGCATTTT. The full variable domain, in which reference TRBV2 and TRBJ1-5 provide the parts outside the CDR3, is EPEVTQTPSHQVTQMGQEVILRCVPISNHLYFYWYRQILGQKVEFLVSFYNNEISEKSEIFDDQFSVERPDGSNFTLKIRSTKLEDSAMYFCASSEVDNQPQHFGDGTRLSIL.

The V gene is TRBV6-5, the J gene TRBJ1-2, with D uncertain. V was shortened by 2 bases and J by 2 bases, with 3 bases between the two germline ends. This CDR3 region has 12 residues. From germline, CDR1 is MNHEY and CDR2 SVGAGI. The CDR3 DNA reads TGTGCCAGCAGTTACGCGAACTATGGCTACACCTTC. Its protein product is CASSYANYGYTF.

This CDR3 is CAASEYSAFF. The CDR3 region has the DNA TGTGCCGCTTCGGAGTATAGCGCTTTCTTT. The chain has TRBV6-1 and TRBJ1-1; D remains ambiguous. Germline-derived CDR1 and CDR2 are MNHNS and SASEGT. Trimming took 11 bases from V and 11 from J, leaving 15 bases between them. The CDR3 has 10 amino acids.

This CDR3 is CASSYKSAATEQYF. The CDR3 DNA sequence: TGTGCCAGCAGTTACAAGTCGGCAGCAACCGAGCAGTACTTC. The chain combines TRBV6-5 with TRBJ2-7, with D unresolved. Trimming left V 2 bases short and J 6 bases short, with 14 bases between. This CDR3 region has 14 residues. Germline V gene lookup returns CDR1 MNHEY and CDR2 SVGAGI.

V gene TRBV30 combines with J gene TRBJ1-2; no firm D call. V lost 1 base to trimming and J lost 6 bases, with 12 bases between them. This CDR3 spans 13 amino acids. In germline, CDR1 is GTSNPN, CDR2 SVGIG (reference sequence). CDR3 sequence reads: CAWSGTSLNGYTF. The DNA of the CDR3 is TGTGCCTGGAGTGGAACATCGCTTAATGGCTACACCTTC.

The rearrangement joins TRBV13 to TRBJ1-2, with 8 bases identical to TRBD1. The CDR3 sequence is 15 residues long. Germline CDR1 and CDR2: PRHDT and FYEKMQ (reference sequence). V lost 5 bases and J lost 8; bases outside the gene matches: 13. The CDR3 region has the DNA TGTGCCAGCAGCCCCCGCCTAGACAGGGGTGGCGGCTACACCTTC. This gives the protein CASSPRLDRGGGYTF.

This clone was seen just once. The chain combines TRBV6-4 with TRBJ2-3; D possibly corresponds to TRBD1 (5 bases). The length of the CDR3 is 13 residues. Germline CDR1 MRHNA, CDR2 SNTAGT. V was pared by 0 bases and J by 4 bases, with 5 bases between. The CDR3 spells CASSDSTADTQYF. In DNA form, the CDR3 reads TGTGCCAGCAGTGACTCGACAGCAGATACGCAGTATTTT.

The genes are TRBV11-2 and TRBJ2-1; 9 positions agree with TRBD2. CDR1 SGHAT and CDR2 FQNNGV come from the germline V gene. V gave up 1 base and J gave up 6 bases; unmatched junction bases: 7. This CDR3 comprises 16 residues. The DNA of the CDR3 is TGTGCCAGCAGCTTAGGTTGGGCTAGCGGGACCAATGAGCAGTTCTTC. Its protein is CASSLGWASGTNEQFF.